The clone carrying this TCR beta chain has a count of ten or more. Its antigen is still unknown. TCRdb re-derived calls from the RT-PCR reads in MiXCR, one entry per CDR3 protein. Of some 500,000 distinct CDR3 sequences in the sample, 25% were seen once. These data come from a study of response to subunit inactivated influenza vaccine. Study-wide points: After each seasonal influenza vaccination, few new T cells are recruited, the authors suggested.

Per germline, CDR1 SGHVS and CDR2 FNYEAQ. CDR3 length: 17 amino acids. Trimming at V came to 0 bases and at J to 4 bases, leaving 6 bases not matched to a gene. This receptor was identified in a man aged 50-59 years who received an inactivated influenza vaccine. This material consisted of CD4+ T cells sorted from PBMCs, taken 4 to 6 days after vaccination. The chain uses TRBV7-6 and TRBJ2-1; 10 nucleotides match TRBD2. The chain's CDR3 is CASSLAHGTSVYNEQFF. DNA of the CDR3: TGTGCCAGCAGCTTAGCCCACGGGACTAGCGTTTACAATGAGCAGTTCTTC.